The entry that follows covers one T cell receptor beta chain sequence. CDR1 and CDR2 (germline): LNHDA, SQIVND (reference sequence). The CDR3 length is 14 residues. V was clipped by 9 bases and J by 7 bases, with 16 bases between them. The repertoire was sequenced with immunoSEQ multiplex PCR; TCRdb's copy has only in-frame clones and lacks some. The profile shows approximately 34,000 clones, about 79% of them singletons. This record comes from a study of PD-L1 blockade in urothelial cancer. Whole-study context: Typically, measured as a median, blood samples had 141,255 T cells.

The V call is TRBV19, the J call TRBJ1-6; no clear D. Sample: PBMCs, taken around atezolizumab (anti-PD-L1) treatment. The clonotype comes from a man between 60 and 75 years old with urothelial cancer. The CDR3 loop is CASRYLPTNSPLHF. CDR3 coding DNA: TGTGCCAGCCGTTATTTGCCGACAAATTCACCCCTCCACTTT.